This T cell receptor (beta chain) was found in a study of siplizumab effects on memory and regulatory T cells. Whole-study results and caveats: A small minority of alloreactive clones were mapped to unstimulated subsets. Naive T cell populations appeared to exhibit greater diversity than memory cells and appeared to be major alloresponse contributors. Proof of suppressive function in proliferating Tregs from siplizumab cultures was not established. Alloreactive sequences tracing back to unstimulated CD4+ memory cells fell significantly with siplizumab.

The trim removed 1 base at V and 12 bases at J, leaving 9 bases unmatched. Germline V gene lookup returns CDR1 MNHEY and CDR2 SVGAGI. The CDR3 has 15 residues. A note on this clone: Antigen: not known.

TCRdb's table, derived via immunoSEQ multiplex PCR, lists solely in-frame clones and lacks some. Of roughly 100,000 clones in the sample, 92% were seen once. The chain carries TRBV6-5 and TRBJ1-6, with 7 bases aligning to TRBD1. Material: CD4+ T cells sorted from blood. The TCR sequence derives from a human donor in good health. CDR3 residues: CASSYFRQGSLPLHF. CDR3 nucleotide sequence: TGTGCCAGCAGTTACTTCCGACAGGGCAGCCTACCCCTCCACTTT.